The clone carrying this TCR beta chain was observed once. Some clones are missing from TCRdb's copy, which holds only in-frame ones; the method was immunoSEQ multiplex PCR. This repertoire shows roughly 100,000 clones, less than 90% found once; its top ten account for 1.8%. This sample was included in a study of cytomegalovirus exposure and HLA in healthy donors. Germline loops: CDR1 MDHEN, CDR2 SYDVKM. CDR3 size: 16 residues. V was clipped by 5 bases and J by 6 bases; unmatched bases: 8. The TCR comes from a young woman in good health and CMV-seropositive. The chain combines TRBV28 with TRBJ1-5; 12 nucleotides align to TRBD1. Sequenced sample: PBMCs. The CDR3 here is CASSRTGQGAGQPQHF. The CDR3 DNA reads TGTGCCAGCAGTCGGACGGGACAGGGGGCGGGTCAGCCCCAGCATTTT. Based on the CDR3 plus reference TRBV28 and TRBJ1-5, the full variable domain is DVKVTQSSRYLVKRTGEKVFLECVQDMDHENMFWYRQDPGLGLRLIYFSYDVKMKEKGDIPEGYSVSREKKERFSLILESASTNQTSMYLCASSRTGQGAGQPQHFGDGTRLSIL.